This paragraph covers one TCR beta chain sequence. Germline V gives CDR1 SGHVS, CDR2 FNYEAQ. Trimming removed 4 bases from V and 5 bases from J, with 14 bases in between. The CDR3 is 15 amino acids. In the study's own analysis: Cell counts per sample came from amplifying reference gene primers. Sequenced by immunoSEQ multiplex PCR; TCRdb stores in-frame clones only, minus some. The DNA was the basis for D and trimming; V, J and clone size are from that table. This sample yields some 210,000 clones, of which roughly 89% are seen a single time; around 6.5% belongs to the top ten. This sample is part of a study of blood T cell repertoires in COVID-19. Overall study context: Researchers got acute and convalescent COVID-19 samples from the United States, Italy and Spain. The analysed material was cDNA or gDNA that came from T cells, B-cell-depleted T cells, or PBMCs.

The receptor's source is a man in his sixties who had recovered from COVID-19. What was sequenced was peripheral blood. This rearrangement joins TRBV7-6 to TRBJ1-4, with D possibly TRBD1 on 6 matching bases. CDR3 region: CASSSGGAGNEKLFF. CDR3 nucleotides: TGTGCCAGCAGCTCCGGGGGGGCGGGAAATGAAAAACTGTTTTTT. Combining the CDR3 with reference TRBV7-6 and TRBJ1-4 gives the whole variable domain GAGVSQSPRYKVTKRGQDVALRCDPISGHVSLYWYRQALGQGPEFLTYFNYEAQQDKSGLPNDRFSAERPEGSISTLTIQRTEQRDSAMYRCASSSGGAGNEKLFFGSGTQLSVL.